This TCR beta chain was recovered during a study of CD8 T cells in Susac syndrome. This CDR3 region has 15 residues. Germline CDR1 and CDR2: SGHNT and YYREEE (reference sequence). Trimming left V 4 bases short and J 5 bases short, with 18 bases between. An input of about 0.5 to 1 ug of RNA was subjected to reverse transcription using random hexamers. In TCRdb, the immunoSEQ multiplex PCR reads were re-called with MiXCR into one record per CDR3 protein. This sample carries around 300,000 distinct CDR3 sequences, about 90% of them seen once, and the ten largest clones take roughly 0.059%. The specimen sequenced was CD4+ T cells from PBMCs. The chain couples TRBV5-4 to TRBJ2-5, with a weak D call TRBD1 (6 bases). The TCR originated in a human donor with multiple sclerosis. Here the CDR3 DNA reads TGTGCCAGCAGCCCTGCTGGGGGCCTGGGGGAGACCCAGTACTTC. Translating gives CASSPAGGLGETQYF.